This T cell receptor (beta chain) was recovered during a study of spatial heterogeneity in lung cancer. Study overall: Each time, sequencing found more beta-chain sequences than alpha-chain sequences. The average appearance count of each unique TCR and UMI combination in raw reads was more than nine. Whole-study findings and limits: Expanded tumor TCRs that were ubiquitous appeared in blood more at resection than follow-up.

Looked up from germline, CDR1 is SNHLY and CDR2 is FYNNEI. With 8 bases clipped from V and 0 bases from J, the junction kept 12 bases outside the gene matches. The CDR3 is 18 residues long. This clonotype has just a few counts. Its specificity is unknown. The time point is: sample taken at primary tumor resection. From tumor, nontumor lung or frozen PBMC, whole RNA was taken unsorted for sequencing. The approximately 72 donors had untreated early-stage non-small cell lung cancer. TCRdb recomputed calls from the 5' RACE reads with MiXCR, one row per CDR3 protein. The profile shows tens of thousands of distinct CDR3 sequences, approximately 15% of them singletons.

The receptor comes from a male donor with early-stage non-small cell lung cancer. The chain uses TRBV2 and TRBJ2-3; 12 nucleotides line up with TRBD1. Here the sequenced sample was PBMCs, taken at surgery. The CDR3 DNA reads TGTGCCAGCTCGACGCCGGGACAGGGGGCTGTGAGCACAGATACGCAGTATTTT. Protein sequence: CASSTPGQGAVSTDTQYF.